The 19 T cell receptor beta chains given below trace back to one sample, sequenced in a study of tumor and adjacent non-tumor tissue in lung cancer. The template was RNA from unsorted bulk tissue. A modified ARM-PCR protocol with three rounds of nested PCR amplified TCRbeta. TCRdb called the multiplex PCR reads again in MiXCR, with one record for every CDR3 protein. Among under 150,000 distinct CDR3 sequences listed, about 71% were seen once. The sequenced sample consisted of lung tumor tissue. These receptors came from a man aged 60 to 69 with small cell lung cancer.

Note on this clonotype: Lacking the conserved final phenylalanine or tryptophan, this CDR3 likely reflects a read error. This chain connects TRBV11-2 to TRBJ2-1; 10 nucleotides line up with TRBD2. Trimming cost V 3 bases and J 9 bases; bases outside gene matches: 8. Germline CDR1 and CDR2: SGHAT and FQNNGV. The CDR3 length is 15 residues. CDR3 DNA sequence: TGTGCCAGCAGCTTCCTAGCGGGAGAGCCGGCTGAGCAGTTCTTA. It codes for CASSFLAGEPAEQFL.

In the case of this clonotype: Its ends do not fully match the called genes, so a read error is possible. This rearrangement joins TRBV20-1 to TRBJ2-5; either TRBD1 or TRBD2 may supply D (5 bases each). Germline V gene lookup returns CDR1 DFQATT and CDR2 SNEGSKA (reference sequence). The CDR3 runs 13 residues. DNA of the CDR3: TGTAGTGCTCCCCATGGGGGCCAAGAGACCCAGTACTTC. Encoded protein: CSAPHGGQETQYF.

This clonotype was seen a handful of times. Compared with germline, one end of the junction differs, possibly owing to a read error. The chain carries TRBV11-2 and TRBJ2-3, with D tentatively TRBD2 (7 bases). The CDR3 length is 15 residues. Germline V gives CDR1 SGHAT, CDR2 FQNNGV. The CDR3 protein is CVSRYRGGGADMQYF. The CDR3 DNA sequence: TGTGTCAGCAGATATCGAGGGGGGGGTGCAGATATGCAGTATTTT.

The rearrangement links TRBV28 to TRBJ2-1; D perhaps matches TRBD2 (5 bases). The CDR3 has 21 amino acids. Per germline, CDR1 MDHEN and CDR2 SYDVKM. V was cut by 3 bases and J by 6 bases, with 33 bases left in between. The CDR3 DNA reads TGTGCCAGCAGTTTTCCAAGCCAGATCCCTTCGGGGAGTGAGGCCCGCAATGAGCAGTTCTTC. Protein sequence: CASSFPSQIPSGSEARNEQFF.

Comment on this clonotype: Mismatch with germline at one junction end may stem from a read error. The gene calls are TRBV12-3 or TRBV12-4 and TRBJ1-2; TRBD1 aligns across 9 bases. This CDR3 has 17 amino acids. CDR3 nucleotide sequence: TGTGCCAGCAGTTTAAAAGCCGGGACAGGGTTGGAGAAAGGCTACGCCTTC. Amino acids: CASSLKAGTGLEKGYAF.

Regarding this clonotype: Germline is not matched at one junction end, which may reflect a read error. This chain joins TRBV4-2 and TRBJ2-5; a weak D match, TRBD1 (5 bases). This CDR3 has 15 residues. Germline lookup yields CDR1 LGHNA and CDR2 YNFKEQ. The CDR3 coding sequence is TGTACCAGCAGCCAAGATAAGGCCCAAGGGGTGACCCAGTATTTC. Protein sequence: CTSSQDKAQGVTQYF.

Remarks on this clonotype: Since a much larger clone is just one base distant, this may be a read error. The J gene is TRBJ1-2, the V gene TRBV20-1; 8 nucleotides agree with TRBD1. The CDR3 contains 15 residues. Trimming at V came to 6 bases and at J to 4 bases, leaving 13 bases not matched to a gene. Germline CDR1 DFQATT, CDR2 SNEGSKA (reference sequence). CDR3 protein: CSATDRAGWVYGYTF. CDR3 bases: TGCAGTGCAACGGACAGGGCCGGTTGGGTCTATGGCTACACCTTC.

A note on this clonotype: A much larger clone is a single base away; this may be a read error. This chain connects TRBV24-1 to TRBJ2-1; TRBD2 matches 10 bases. CDR3 length: 15 amino acids. With 5 bases clipped from V and 6 bases from J, the junction kept 6 bases outside the gene matches. Germline V gene lookup returns CDR1 KGHDR and CDR2 SFDVKD. The CDR3 DNA is TGTGCCACCAGTGTCATAGGACTAGCGGCCAATGAGCAGTTCTTC. Translation gives CATSVIGLAANEQFF.

Only one count was recorded for this clonotype. A read error is likely, as this CDR3 ends without the conserved phenylalanine or tryptophan. The rearrangement uses TRBV29-1 and TRBJ2-3; 13 bases fit TRBD2. The germline V gene encodes CDR1 SQVTM and CDR2 ANQGSEA. The CDR3 extends over 13 amino acids. The CDR3 nucleotides read TGCAGCGTGGGGACTAGCGGGGCAGATATGCAGTATATT. This encodes CSVGTSGADMQYI.

On this clonotype: Because the CDR3 is missing its conserved closing phenylalanine or tryptophan, this is likely a read error. J is TRBJ2-2 and V is TRBV6-1; D not certain. CDR3 length: 13 residues. Germline V gene sequence: CDR1 MNHNS, CDR2 SASEGT. Trimming cost V 5 bases and J 8 bases, with 12 bases left between them. Here the CDR3 reads CASSSDPGGELFL. The CDR3 coding sequence is TGTGCCAGCAGTTCGGACCCAGGTGGGGAGCTGTTTCTT.

The chain is built from TRBV6-6 and TRBJ2-7, with a possible D match to TRBD1 (5 bases). From germline, CDR1 is MNHNY and CDR2 SVGAGI (reference sequence). The CDR3 sequence is 13 residues long. V was pared by 5 bases and J by 7 bases, with 15 bases between. The chain's CDR3 is CASSQGPLREQYV. CDR3 nucleotide sequence: TGTGCCAGCAGTCAGGGCCCACTGAGGGAGCAGTACGTC.

A few counts support this clonotype. A read error may explain this, as a much larger clone is one base away. The chain recombines TRBV6-6 with TRBJ2-7; D call uncertain. This CDR3 contains 14 residues. Germline V gives CDR1 MNHNY, CDR2 SVGAGI (reference sequence). The CDR3 protein is CGSSYSGQTYEQYV. DNA for the CDR3: TGTGGCAGCAGTTACTCGGGCCAGACCTACGAGCAGTACGTC.

A few counts support this clonotype. The V and J genes are TRBV6-2 or TRBV6-3 and TRBJ1-5; tentatively, D is TRBD1 (6 bases). The V end lost 5 bases, the J end lost 2 bases, and 13 bases lay between the germline ends. Per the germline V gene, CDR1 is MNHEY and CDR2 is SVGEGT. The CDR3 is 15 residues long. The CDR3 loop is CASSNARGRNQPQHF. DNA for the CDR3: TGTGCCAGCAGTAATGCCAGGGGCCGCAATCAGCCCCAGCATTTT.

With respect to this clonotype: One end of the junction is discordant with germline, which a read error may explain. The V gene is TRBV5-5, the J gene TRBJ1-1; D is possibly TRBD1 (5 bases). CDR3 size: 14 residues. Germline V lookup: CDR1 SGHKS, CDR2 YYEKEE (reference sequence). The CDR3 protein is CANSSGEPGTEAFF. The CDR3, as DNA: TGTGCCAACAGCTCGGGGGAGCCGGGCACTGAAGCTTTCTTT.

This clonotype was recorded once. One end of the junction is discordant with germline, which a read error may explain. The genes are TRBV6-2 or TRBV6-3 and TRBJ1-5, with a tentative D call TRBD1 (6 bases). CDR3 size: 15 residues. Per the germline V gene, CDR1 is MNHEY and CDR2 is SVGEGT. CDR3: CASSRGAGGNQPLHF. The CDR3, as DNA: TGTGCCAGCAGCCGCGGGGCTGGGGGCAATCAGCCCCTGCATTTT.

This clonotype appeared once. This is likely a read error, given that the CDR3 carries no conserved phenylalanine or tryptophan at its end. The V gene is TRBV11-1, the J gene TRBJ2-1; 7 nucleotides match TRBD1. CDR3 length equals 16 residues. CDR1 and CDR2 (germline): SGHAT, FQDESV (reference sequence). CDR3 DNA sequence: TGTGGCAGCAGCTTAGGTTATGGGACAGTCTACAATGAGCAGTTCCTC. Protein: CGSSLGYGTVYNEQFL.

On this clonotype itself: At one boundary the junction diverges from the germline segment, which might be a read error. This chain connects TRBV4-1 to TRBJ1-5; 9 bases align to TRBD1. Germline-derived CDR1 and CDR2 are MGHRA and YSYEKL. The CDR3 length is 17 residues. CDR3 nucleotide sequence: TGCGCCAGCAGTTACCGGGACAGGGAATATAGCAATCAGCCTCAGCATTTT. It specifies CASSYRDREYSNQPQHF.

On this clonotype: Compared with germline, one end of the junction differs, possibly owing to a read error. This rearrangement joins TRBV20-1 to TRBJ1-4; a possible D gene is TRBD1 (5 bases). The germline V gene has CDR1 DFQATT and CDR2 SNEGSKA (reference sequence). The CDR3 extends over 13 amino acids. The CDR3 DNA sequence: TGCAGTACTAGAGACCCGGGGACTGGGGCGCTGTTTTTT. Translated, it gives CSTRDPGTGALFF.

The V call is TRBV20-1, the J call TRBJ2-3, with a possible D match to TRBD2 (5 bases). The V end was cut by 6 bases, the J end by 3 bases, with 16 bases between. This CDR3 is 14 amino acids long. The germline CDR1 and CDR2 sequences are DFQATT and SNEGSKA (reference sequence). The CDR3, as DNA: TGCAGTGCATCACTAGAGGGAGATACAGATACGCAGTATTTT. This translates into CSASLEGDTDTQYF.